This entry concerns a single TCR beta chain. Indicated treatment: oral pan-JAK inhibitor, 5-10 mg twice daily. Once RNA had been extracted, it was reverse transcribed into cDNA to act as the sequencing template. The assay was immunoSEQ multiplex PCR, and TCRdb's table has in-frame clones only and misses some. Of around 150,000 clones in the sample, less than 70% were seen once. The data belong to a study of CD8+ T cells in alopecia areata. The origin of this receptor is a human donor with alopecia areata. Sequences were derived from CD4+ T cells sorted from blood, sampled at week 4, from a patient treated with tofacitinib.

CDR3 coding DNA: TGTGCCAGCAGCACACCCAGGGGTAGGGATACGCAGTATTTT. Translation: CASSTPRGRDTQYF. V is TRBV6-5 and J is TRBJ2-3, with D possibly TRBD1 on 6 matching bases. Trimming shortened V by 6 bases and J by 6 bases, and 16 bases separated the two germline ends. Germline values: CDR1 MNHEY, CDR2 SVGAGI. The CDR3 consists of 14 residues.